Listed below are T cell receptor beta chains from one sample, sequenced in a study of tumor-infiltrating lymphocytes in localized non-small cell lung cancer. Data came from immunoSEQ multiplex PCR; TCRdb stores just in-frame clones and leaves some out. The sample lists about 16,000 clones, 78% occurring once. What was sequenced was lung tumor tissue. Receptor source: a human donor with non-small cell lung cancer. CDR3s leave out the opening cysteine and the closing phenylalanine or tryptophan. A D gene is named only where the DNA matches it firmly.

V	D	J	CDR3
TRBV28	TRBD1	TRBJ2-7	ASSLWGQIQY
TRBV10-1	.	TRBJ1-4	ASSDKDSSRPEKLF
TRBV7-2	.	TRBJ1-1	ASSRLTMNTEAF
TRBV1	.	TRBJ1-2	TSSQLQAPNYGYT
TRBV4-2	TRBD1	TRBJ2-7	ASSQATGGYEQY
TRBV6-1	.	TRBJ1-2	ASSVHWEGETYGYT
TRBV6-1	.	TRBJ2-1	ASSESYYNEQF
TRBV5-1	TRBD2	TRBJ2-1	ASSLEASGRASEQF
TRBV7-5	.	TRBJ1-1	VRSLGDREEIGTEAF
TRBV2	.	TRBJ1-6	ASSEQNSPLH
TRBV29-1	.	TRBJ2-3	SAQPGTNGADTQY
TRBV6-5	TRBD1	TRBJ2-7	ASSLGQVYEQY
TRBV21-1	.	TRBJ2-3	ASSEPPAGVLTDTQY
TRBV20-1	TRBD1	TRBJ1-1	SAKGAAEAF
TRBV10-3	TRBD1	TRBJ1-4	AISEQGGIEKLF
TRBV4-3	.	TRBJ2-1	ASSQDRAAPYNEQF
TRBV11-1	.	TRBJ1-1	ASSLGGGITEAF
TRBV7-2	TRBD1	TRBJ1-4	ASSSDGQGAKGEKLF
TRBV15	.	TRBJ1-2	ATSSVLGPVNYGYT
TRBV5-6	.	TRBJ1-2	ASSLQGLGYGYT
TRBV28	.	TRBJ1-1	ASSLILVNTEAF
TRBV28	TRBD1	TRBJ2-2	ASSSYRDSLTGELF
TRBV7-9	.	TRBJ1-2	ASGTGANYGYT
TRBV6-4	.	TRBJ2-2	ASSEQGGAGELF
TRBV19	.	TRBJ2-3	ASSIRQGTRPTDTQY
TRBV11-1	.	TRBJ2-3	ASSLMGGSQY
TRBV18	TRBD2	TRBJ2-3	ASSPLVFESGGSTDTQY
TRBV2	TRBD1	TRBJ1-2	ASATGLDYGYT
TRBV27	.	TRBJ2-7	ASSFGQTYEQY
TRBV11-3	TRBD1	TRBJ2-1	ASSLGTGTDEQF
TRBV19	.	TRBJ1-2	ASSGFLRKINYGYT
TRBV28	TRBD2	TRBJ2-5	ASSLSGRRQETQY
TRBV9	TRBD2	TRBJ2-1	ASSFRLAGAFDEQF
TRBV10-3	.	TRBJ2-6	AISETRTSSGANVLT
TRBV28	.	TRBJ2-1	ASSPMSGQGSEGEQF
TRBV9	.	TRBJ2-7	ASSVGLGLTYEQY
TRBV28	TRBD1	TRBJ1-5	ASSSDRGRDQPQH
TRBV21-1	.	TRBJ1-3	ASSGRTGGNTIY
TRBV7-3	.	TRBJ2-7	ASANYEQY
TRBV9	TRBD2	TRBJ2-7	ASSVRGGGNVYEQY
TRBV27	TRBD2	TRBJ2-7	ASRPLSVSGIWYEQY
TRBV6-1	TRBD2	TRBJ2-5	ASSELAGEEETQY
TRBV10-3	.	TRBJ2-3	AISESLDTQY
TRBV5-4	.	TRBJ2-7	ASSLDRGGREQY
TRBV19	TRBD2	TRBJ2-1	ASSDLAGVYNEQF
TRBV28	.	TRBJ2-7	ASSHEPFGSYEQY
TRBV19	.	TRBJ1-2	ASLLDGGYT
TRBV9	TRBD2	TRBJ2-2	ASSVESGKTGELF
TRBV18	TRBD1	TRBJ1-5	ASSPAGQGHQPQH
TRBV27	TRBD1	TRBJ2-2	ASSLDRGAGELF
TRBV6-1	.	TRBJ1-2	ASSEAGRYDGYT
TRBV7-2	.	TRBJ1-2	ASSYGHGGYT
TRBV5-1	.	TRBJ2-3	ASSPGGPDTQY
TRBV2	.	TRBJ1-1	ASTGPANTEAF
TRBV6-6	.	TRBJ2-7	ASSPRGYEQY
TRBV5-1	TRBD2	TRBJ2-3	ASRGELAAQY
TRBV13	TRBD2	TRBJ2-5	ASSLGGSGVLGETQY